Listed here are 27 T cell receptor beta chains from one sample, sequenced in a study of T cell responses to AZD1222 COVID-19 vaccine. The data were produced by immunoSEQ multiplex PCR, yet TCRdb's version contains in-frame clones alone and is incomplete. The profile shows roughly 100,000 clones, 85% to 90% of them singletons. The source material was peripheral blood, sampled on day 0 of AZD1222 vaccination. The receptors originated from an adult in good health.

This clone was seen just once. This CDR3 reads CASRGQGSEKLFF. DNA for the CDR3: TGTGCCAGCAGGGGACAGGGGAGTGAAAAACTGTTTTTT. V is TRBV2 and J is TRBJ1-4, with 10 bases fitting TRBD1. The J segment lost 7 bases and the V segment lost 6 bases, leaving 2 bases of the junction unmatched. Germline lookup yields CDR1 SNHLY and CDR2 FYNNEI. The CDR3 extends over 13 amino acids.

DNA of the CDR3: TGTGCCAGCCGGGAGGGTCAGCGAGGAAACACCATATATTTT. Its protein is CASREGQRGNTIYF. The chain has TRBV25-1 and TRBJ1-3; D is unclear. CDR3 length: 14 residues. V shed 8 bases and J shed 4 bases, with 15 bases lying between them. CDR1 and CDR2 from the germline V gene are MGHDK and SYGVNS.

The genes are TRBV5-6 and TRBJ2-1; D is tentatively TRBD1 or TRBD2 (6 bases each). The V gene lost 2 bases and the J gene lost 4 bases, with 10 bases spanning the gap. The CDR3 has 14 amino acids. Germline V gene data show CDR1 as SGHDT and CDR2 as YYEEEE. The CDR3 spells CASSLGGGYNEQFF. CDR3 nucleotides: TGTGCCAGCAGCTTAGGAGGGGGATACAATGAGCAGTTCTTC. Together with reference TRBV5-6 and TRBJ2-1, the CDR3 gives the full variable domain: DAGVTQSPTHLIKTRGQQVTLRCSPKSGHDTVSWYQQALGQGPQFIFQYYEEEERQRGNFPDRFSGHQFPNYSSELNVNALLLGDSALYLCASSLGGGYNEQFFGPGTRLTVL.

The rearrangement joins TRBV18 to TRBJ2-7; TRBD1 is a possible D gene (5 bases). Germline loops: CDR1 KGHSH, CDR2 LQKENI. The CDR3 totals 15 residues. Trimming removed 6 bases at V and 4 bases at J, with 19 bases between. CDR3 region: CASSLGDRALYEQYF. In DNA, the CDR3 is TGTGCCAGCTCGCTAGGCGACAGAGCATTGTACGAGCAGTACTTC.

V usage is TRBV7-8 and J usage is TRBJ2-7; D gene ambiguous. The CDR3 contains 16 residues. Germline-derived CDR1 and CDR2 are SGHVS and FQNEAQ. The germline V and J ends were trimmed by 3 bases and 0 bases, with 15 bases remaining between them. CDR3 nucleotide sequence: TGTGCCAGCAGCTTCCGGTTAAACATAGACTCCTACGAGCAGTACTTC. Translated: CASSFRLNIDSYEQYF. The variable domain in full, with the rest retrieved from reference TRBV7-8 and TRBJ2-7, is GAGVSQSPRYKVAKRGQDVALRCDPISGHVSLFWYQQALGQGPEFLTYFQNEAQLDKSGLPSDRFFAERPEGSVSTLKIQRTQQEDSAVYLCASSFRLNIDSYEQYFGPGTRLTVT.

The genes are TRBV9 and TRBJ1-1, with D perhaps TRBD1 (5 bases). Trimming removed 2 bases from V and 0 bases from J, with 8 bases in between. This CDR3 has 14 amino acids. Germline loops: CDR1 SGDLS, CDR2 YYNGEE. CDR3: CASSVDSMNTEAFF. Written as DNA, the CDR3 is TGTGCCAGCAGCGTTGACAGCATGAACACTGAAGCTTTCTTT.

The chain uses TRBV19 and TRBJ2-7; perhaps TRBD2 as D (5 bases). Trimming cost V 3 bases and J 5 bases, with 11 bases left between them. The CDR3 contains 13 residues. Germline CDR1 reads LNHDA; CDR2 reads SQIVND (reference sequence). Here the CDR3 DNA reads TGTGCCAGTAGTATCACCTCCGGGGACGAGCAGTACTTC. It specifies CASSITSGDEQYF.

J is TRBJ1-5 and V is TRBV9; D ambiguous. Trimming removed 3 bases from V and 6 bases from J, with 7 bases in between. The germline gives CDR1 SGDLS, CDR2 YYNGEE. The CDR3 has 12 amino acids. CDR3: CASSGGGQPQHF. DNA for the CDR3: TGTGCCAGCAGCGGGGGAGGTCAGCCCCAGCATTTT.

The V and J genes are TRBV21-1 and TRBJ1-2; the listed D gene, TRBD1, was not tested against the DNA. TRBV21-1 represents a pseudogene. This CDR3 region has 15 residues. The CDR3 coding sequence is TGTGCCAGCAGCAAAGATGCCAGGGGGCTTAATGGCTACACCTTC. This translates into CASSKDARGLNGYTF.

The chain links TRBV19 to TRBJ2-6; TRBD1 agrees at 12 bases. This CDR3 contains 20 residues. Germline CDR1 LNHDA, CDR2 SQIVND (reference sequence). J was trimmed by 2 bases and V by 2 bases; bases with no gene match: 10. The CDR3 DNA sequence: TGTGCCAGTAGTATAATCAGAGGCGGGACAGGGGGCACTGGGGCCAACGTCCTGACTTTC. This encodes CASSIIRGGTGGTGANVLTF.

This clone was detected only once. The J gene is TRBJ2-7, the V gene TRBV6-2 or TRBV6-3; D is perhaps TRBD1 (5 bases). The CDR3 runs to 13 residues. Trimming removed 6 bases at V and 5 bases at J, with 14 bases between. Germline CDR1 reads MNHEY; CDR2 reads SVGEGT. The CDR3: CASSDRKGHEQYF. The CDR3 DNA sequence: TGTGCCAGCAGCGACCGAAAGGGGCACGAGCAGTACTTC.

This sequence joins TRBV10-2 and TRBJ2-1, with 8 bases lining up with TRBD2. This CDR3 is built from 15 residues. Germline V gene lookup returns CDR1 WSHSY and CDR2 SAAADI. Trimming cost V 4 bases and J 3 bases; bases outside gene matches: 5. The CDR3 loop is CASSVGLAGYNEQFF. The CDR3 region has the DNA TGCGCCAGCAGTGTGGGGCTAGCGGGCTACAATGAGCAGTTCTTC.

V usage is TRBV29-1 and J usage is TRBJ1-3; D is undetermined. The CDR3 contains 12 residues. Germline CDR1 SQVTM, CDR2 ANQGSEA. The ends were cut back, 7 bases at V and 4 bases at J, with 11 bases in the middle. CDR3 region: CSGRGSGNTIYF. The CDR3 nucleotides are TGCAGCGGCCGGGGATCCGGAAACACCATATATTTT.

The CDR3 DNA reads TGTGCCAGCTCGCGCTATAAGGCCCGGGACAGGGCGGAGGAGGAAAAACTGTTTTTT. This encodes CASSRYKARDRAEEEKLFF. The rearrangement uses TRBV18 and TRBJ1-4, with 9 bases identical to TRBD1. J gave up 8 bases and V 6 bases, and 22 bases lay outside the gene matches. Germline V gene sequence: CDR1 KGHSH, CDR2 LQKENI. CDR3 length: 19 residues. Full variable domain (outside the CDR3, taken from reference TRBV18 and TRBJ1-4): NAGVMQNPRHLVRRRGQEARLRCSPMKGHSHVYWYRQLPEEGLKFMVYLQKENIIDESGMPKERFSAEFPKEGPSILRIQQVVRGDSAAYFCASSRYKARDRAEEEKLFFGSGTQLSVL.

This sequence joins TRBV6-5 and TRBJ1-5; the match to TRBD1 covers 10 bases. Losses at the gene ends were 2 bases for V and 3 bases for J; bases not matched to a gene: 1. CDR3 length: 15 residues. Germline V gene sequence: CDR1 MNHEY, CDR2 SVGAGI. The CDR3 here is CASSYGTGVNQPQHF. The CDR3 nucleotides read TGTGCCAGCAGTTACGGGACAGGGGTCAATCAGCCCCAGCATTTT.

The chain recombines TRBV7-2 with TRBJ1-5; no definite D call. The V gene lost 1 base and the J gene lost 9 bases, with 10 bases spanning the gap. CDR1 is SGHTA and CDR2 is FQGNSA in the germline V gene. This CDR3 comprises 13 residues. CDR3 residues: CASSLEGRWPQHF. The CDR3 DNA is TGTGCCAGCAGCTTAGAGGGTCGGTGGCCCCAGCATTTT.

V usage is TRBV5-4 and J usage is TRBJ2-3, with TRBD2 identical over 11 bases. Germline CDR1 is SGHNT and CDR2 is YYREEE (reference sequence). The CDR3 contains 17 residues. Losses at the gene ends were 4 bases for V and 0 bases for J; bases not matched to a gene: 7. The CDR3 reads CASSARLAGTSTDTQYF. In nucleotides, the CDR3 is TGTGCCAGCAGCGCTCGACTAGCGGGAACTAGCACAGATACGCAGTATTTT.

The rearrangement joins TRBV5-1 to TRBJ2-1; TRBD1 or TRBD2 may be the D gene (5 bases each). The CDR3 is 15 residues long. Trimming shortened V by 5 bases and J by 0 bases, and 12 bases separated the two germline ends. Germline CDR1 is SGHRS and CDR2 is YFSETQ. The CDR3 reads CASRWDGSSYNEQFF. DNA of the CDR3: TGCGCCAGCAGGTGGGACGGAAGCTCCTACAATGAGCAGTTCTTC.

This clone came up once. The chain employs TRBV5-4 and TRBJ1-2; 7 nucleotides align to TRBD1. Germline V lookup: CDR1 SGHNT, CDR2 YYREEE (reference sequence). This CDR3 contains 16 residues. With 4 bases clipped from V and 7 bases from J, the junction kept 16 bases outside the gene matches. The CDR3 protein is CASSQLVGTEAFGYTF. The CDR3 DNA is TGTGCCAGCAGCCAATTGGTCGGGACAGAGGCTTTTGGCTACACCTTC.

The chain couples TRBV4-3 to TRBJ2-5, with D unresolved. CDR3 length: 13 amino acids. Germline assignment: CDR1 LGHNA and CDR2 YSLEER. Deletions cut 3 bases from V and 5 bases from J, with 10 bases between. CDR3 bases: TGCGCCAGCAGCCAGGTATATCGGGAGACCCAGTACTTC. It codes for CASSQVYRETQYF.

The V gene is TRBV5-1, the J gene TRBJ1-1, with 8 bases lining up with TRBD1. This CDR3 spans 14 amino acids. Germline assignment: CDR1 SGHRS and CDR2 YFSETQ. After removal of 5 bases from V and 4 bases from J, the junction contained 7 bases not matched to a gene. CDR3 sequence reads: CASSGQGRLTEAFF. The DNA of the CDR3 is TGCGCCAGCAGTGGACAGGGACGCCTCACTGAAGCTTTCTTT.

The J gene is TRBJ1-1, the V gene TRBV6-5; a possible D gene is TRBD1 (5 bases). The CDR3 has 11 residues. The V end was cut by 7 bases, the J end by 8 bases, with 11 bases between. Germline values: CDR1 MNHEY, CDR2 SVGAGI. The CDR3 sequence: CASNGRGEAFF. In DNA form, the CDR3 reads TGTGCCAGCAACGGCCGGGGGGAAGCTTTCTTT.

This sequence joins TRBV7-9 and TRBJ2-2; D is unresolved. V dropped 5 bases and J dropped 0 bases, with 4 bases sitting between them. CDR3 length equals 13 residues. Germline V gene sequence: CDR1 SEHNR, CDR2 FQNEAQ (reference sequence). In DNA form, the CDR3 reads TGTGCCAGCAGCCTAACGAACACCGGGGAGCTGTTTTTT. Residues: CASSLTNTGELFF.

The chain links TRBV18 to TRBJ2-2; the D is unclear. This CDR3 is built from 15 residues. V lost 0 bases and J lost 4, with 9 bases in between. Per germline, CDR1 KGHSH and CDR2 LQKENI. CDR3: CASSPPSGPTGELFF. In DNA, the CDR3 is TGTGCCAGCTCACCACCGTCAGGACCCACCGGGGAGCTGTTTTTT.

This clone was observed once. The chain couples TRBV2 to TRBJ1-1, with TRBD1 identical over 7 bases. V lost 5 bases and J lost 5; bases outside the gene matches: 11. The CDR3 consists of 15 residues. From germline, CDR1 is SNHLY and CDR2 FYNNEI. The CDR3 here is CASSYLQGRETEAFF. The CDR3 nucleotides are TGTGCCAGCAGTTATCTACAGGGGAGGGAAACTGAAGCTTTCTTT.

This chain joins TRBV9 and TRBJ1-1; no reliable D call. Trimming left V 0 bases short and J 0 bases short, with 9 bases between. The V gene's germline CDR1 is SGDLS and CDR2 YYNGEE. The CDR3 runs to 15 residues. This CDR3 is CASSVVGSLNTEAFF. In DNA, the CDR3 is TGTGCCAGCAGCGTAGTTGGCTCCCTGAACACTGAAGCTTTCTTT.

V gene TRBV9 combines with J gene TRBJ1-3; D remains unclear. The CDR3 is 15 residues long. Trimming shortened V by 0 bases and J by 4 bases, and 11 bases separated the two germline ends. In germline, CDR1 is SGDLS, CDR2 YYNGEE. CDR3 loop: CASSVGVTYGNTIYF. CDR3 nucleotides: TGTGCCAGCAGCGTAGGTGTGACATACGGAAACACCATATATTTT.